This TCR beta chain was identified in a study of Tregs in tolerant kidney transplant recipients. Findings of the study overall: No direct test of biological reproducibility was done here. Tolerant patients' donor-specific Tregs expanded beyond overall Tregs, suggesting antigen-driven growth.

Sequencing used immunoSEQ multiplex PCR; TCRdb keeps in-frame clones, though not all of them. Altogether some 74,000 clones are present, about 91% being singletons, with the ten largest covering approximately 0.35%. Thawed PBMCs were FACS-sorted into unstimulated CD4+CD25+CD127- regulatory T cells, CD4+CD25- non-regulatory cells, CD4 and CD8 cells. Regulatory T cells were sorted from thawed PBMCs rested overnight at 37°C with about 220 IU/ml IL-2. On this clone: Its specificity is not known.

Trimming left V 2 bases short and J 7 bases short, with 8 bases between. The CDR3 has 13 residues. Germline loops: CDR1 SGHTA, CDR2 FQGTGA. The V call is TRBV7-3, the J call TRBJ1-4; D is ambiguous. The starting material was Tregs from blood, obtained before the transplant. The receptor was isolated from a human donor who received a combined kidney and bone marrow transplant. In nucleotides, the CDR3 is TGTGCCAGCAGCTTAGTGACGGGTGAAAAACTGTTTTTT. It translates to CASSLVTGEKLFF.